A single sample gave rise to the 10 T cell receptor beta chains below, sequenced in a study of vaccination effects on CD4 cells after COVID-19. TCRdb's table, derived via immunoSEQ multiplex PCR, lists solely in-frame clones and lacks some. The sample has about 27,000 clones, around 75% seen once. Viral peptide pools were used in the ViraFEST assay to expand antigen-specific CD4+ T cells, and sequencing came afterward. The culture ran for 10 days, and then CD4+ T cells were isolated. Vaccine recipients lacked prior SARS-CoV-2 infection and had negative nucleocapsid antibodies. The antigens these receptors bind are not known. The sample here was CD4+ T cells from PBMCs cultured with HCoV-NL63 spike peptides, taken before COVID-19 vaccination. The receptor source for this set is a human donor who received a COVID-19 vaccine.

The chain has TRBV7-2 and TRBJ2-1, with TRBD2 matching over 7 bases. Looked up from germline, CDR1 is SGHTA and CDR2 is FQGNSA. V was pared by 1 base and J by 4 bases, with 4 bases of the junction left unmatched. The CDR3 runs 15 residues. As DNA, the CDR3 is TGTGCCAGCAGCTTAGAAGCGGGGCAGTACAATGAGCAGTTCTTC. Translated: CASSLEAGQYNEQFF.

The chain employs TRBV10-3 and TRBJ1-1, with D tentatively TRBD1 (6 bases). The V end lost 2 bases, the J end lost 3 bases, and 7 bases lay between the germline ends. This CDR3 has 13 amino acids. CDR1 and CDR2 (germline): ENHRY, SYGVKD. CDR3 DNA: TGTGCCATCAGTGAGAGGACAGACACTGAAGCTTTCTTT. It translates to CAISERTDTEAFF.

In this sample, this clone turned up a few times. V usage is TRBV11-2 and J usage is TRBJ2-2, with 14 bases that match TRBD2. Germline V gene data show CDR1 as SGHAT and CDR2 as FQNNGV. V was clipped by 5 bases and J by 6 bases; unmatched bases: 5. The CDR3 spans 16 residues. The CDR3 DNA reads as TGTGCCAGCAGCCGAGGACTAGCGGGGGGCCCCGGGGAGCTGTTTTTT. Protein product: CASSRGLAGGPGELFF.

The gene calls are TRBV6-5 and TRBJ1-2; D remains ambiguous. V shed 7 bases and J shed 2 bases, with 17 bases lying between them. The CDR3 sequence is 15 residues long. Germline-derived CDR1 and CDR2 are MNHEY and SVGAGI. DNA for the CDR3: TGTGCCAGCACAGCCCGACGGCAGCAGAACTATGGCTACACCTTC. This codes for CASTARRQQNYGYTF.

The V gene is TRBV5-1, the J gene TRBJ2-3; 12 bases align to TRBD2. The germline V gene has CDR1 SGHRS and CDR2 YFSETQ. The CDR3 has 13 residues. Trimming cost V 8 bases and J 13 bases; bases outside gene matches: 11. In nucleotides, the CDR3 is TGCGCCAGTCATGCGGCTAGCGGGGGGGCAGAGTATTTT. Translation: CASHAASGGAEYF.

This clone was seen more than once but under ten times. The CDR3 here is CASSYSTGNTGELFF. CDR3 nucleotide sequence: TGTGCCAGCAGTTACTCGACAGGGAACACCGGGGAGCTGTTTTTT. V and J are TRBV6-5 and TRBJ2-2, with D perhaps TRBD1 (6 bases). Germline V gene sequence: CDR1 MNHEY, CDR2 SVGAGI. The CDR3 is made up of 15 amino acids. Trimming stripped 0 bases from V and 1 base from J, with 6 bases between.

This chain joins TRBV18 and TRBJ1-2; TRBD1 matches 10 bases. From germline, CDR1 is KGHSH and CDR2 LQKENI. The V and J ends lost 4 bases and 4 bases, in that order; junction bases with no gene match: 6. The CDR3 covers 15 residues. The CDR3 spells CASSRSDRGFYGYTF. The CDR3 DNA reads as TGTGCCAGCTCACGGTCGGACAGGGGGTTCTATGGCTACACCTTC.

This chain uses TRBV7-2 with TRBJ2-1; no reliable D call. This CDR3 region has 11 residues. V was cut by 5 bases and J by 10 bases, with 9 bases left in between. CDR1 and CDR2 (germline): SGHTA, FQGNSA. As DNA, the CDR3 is TGTGCCAGCAGCACGAACTGGGAGCAGTTCTTC. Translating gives CASSTNWEQFF.

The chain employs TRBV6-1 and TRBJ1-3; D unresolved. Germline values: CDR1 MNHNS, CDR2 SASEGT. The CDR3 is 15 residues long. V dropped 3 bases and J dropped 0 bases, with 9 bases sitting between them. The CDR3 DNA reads TGTGCCAGCAGTGAGGAGCTTCACTCTGGAAACACCATATATTTT. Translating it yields CASSEELHSGNTIYF.

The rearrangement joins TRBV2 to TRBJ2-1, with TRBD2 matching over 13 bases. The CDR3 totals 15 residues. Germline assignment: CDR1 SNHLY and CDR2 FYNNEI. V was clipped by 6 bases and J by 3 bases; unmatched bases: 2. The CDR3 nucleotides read TGTGCCAGCAGAAGACTAGCGGGGGGCTACAATGAGCAGTTCTTC. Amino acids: CASRRLAGGYNEQFF.